The 16 T cell receptor beta chains listed next were all sequenced from one sample in a study of T cell responses to AZD1222 COVID-19 vaccine. TCRdb's copy holds only in-frame clones and misses some; the assay was immunoSEQ multiplex PCR. The table records 100,000 or so clones, around nine tenths of them present only once. This sample comprised peripheral blood, obtained on day 0 of AZD1222 vaccination. These receptors were collected from an adult in good health.

The chain is built from TRBV30 and TRBJ2-1; D ambiguous. Trimming took off 2 bases at V and 10 bases at J, with 9 bases between the two ends. In germline, CDR1 is GTSNPN, CDR2 SVGIG (reference sequence). The CDR3 runs to 11 residues. CDR3 DNA sequence: TGTGCCTGGAGTTCAGCCGGAGAGCAGTTCTTC. Its protein product is CAWSSAGEQFF.

The chain is built from TRBV5-4 and TRBJ2-2, with D possibly being TRBD2 (5 bases). V lost 0 bases, J lost 11 bases, and 14 bases lay in between. CDR1 and CDR2 from the germline V gene are SGHNT and YYREEE (reference sequence). The CDR3 spans 14 residues. CDR3 residues: CASSLGIVSGELFF. CDR3 nucleotide sequence: TGTGCCAGCAGCTTGGGAATTGTTTCGGGAGAGCTGTTTTTT.

This chain connects TRBV28 to TRBJ2-5; tentative D call: TRBD1 (6 bases). CDR1 is MDHEN and CDR2 is SYDVKM in the germline V gene. V lost 8 bases to trimming and J lost 5 bases, with 15 bases between them. There are 13 residues in the CDR3. CDR3 protein: CASHRVDGETQYF. The CDR3 nucleotides read TGTGCCAGCCACAGGGTTGACGGGGAGACCCAGTACTTC.

This rearrangement joins TRBV19 to TRBJ2-1, with D possibly being TRBD1 or TRBD2 (6 bases each). Germline V lookup: CDR1 LNHDA, CDR2 SQIVND (reference sequence). Trimming left V 7 bases short and J 4 bases short, with 20 bases between. There are 16 residues in the CDR3. The CDR3 DNA reads TGTGCCAGTACCTCACCGGCGGGCGGGACATACAATGAGCAGTTCTTC. This sequence encodes CASTSPAGGTYNEQFF.

The rearrangement links TRBV19 to TRBJ2-7; 15 bases match TRBD2. This CDR3 has 20 residues. Germline V gives CDR1 LNHDA, CDR2 SQIVND (reference sequence). V was pared by 5 bases and J by 1 base, with 15 bases of the junction left unmatched. For the CDR3, the DNA is TGTGCCAGTAGTGTACAACCGGGACAGGGACTAGCGGGAGGTTCCTACGAGCAGTACTTC. Protein product: CASSVQPGQGLAGGSYEQYF.

The rearrangement links TRBV5-1 to TRBJ2-2, with TRBD2 identical over 12 bases. CDR1 is SGHRS and CDR2 is YFSETQ in the germline V gene. The CDR3 is made up of 18 amino acids. Losses at the gene ends were 6 bases for V and 6 bases for J; bases not matched to a gene: 15. This chain's CDR3 is CASNSSPQLAGGSGELFF. The CDR3 region has the DNA TGCGCCAGCAACTCTTCCCCTCAACTAGCGGGAGGTTCCGGGGAGCTGTTTTTT.

The chain combines TRBV11-2 with TRBJ2-5, with TRBD2 matching over 7 bases. There are 16 residues in the CDR3. Germline CDR1 is SGHAT and CDR2 is FQNNGV. V shed 2 bases and J 2 bases; nucleotides not matched to a gene: 8. The CDR3 nucleotides are TGTGCCAGCAGCTTAATGGCTGTGGGGGGGCAAGAGACCCAGTACTTC. Protein product: CASSLMAVGGQETQYF.

The V call is TRBV3-1 (or the pseudogene TRBV3-2), the J call TRBJ1-4; D not certain. CDR1 is LGHDT, CDR2 YNNKEL, per germline (reference sequence). V lost 0 bases and J 8 bases, leaving 7 bases between the germline ends. The CDR3 runs 13 residues. The CDR3 coding sequence is TGTGCCAGCAGCCAAGAAATTGGAGAAAAACTGTTTTTT. This gives the protein CASSQEIGEKLFF.

This sequence joins TRBV9 and TRBJ1-5; no firm D call. Germline V gene sequence: CDR1 SGDLS, CDR2 YYNGEE. V lost 0 bases and J 0 bases, leaving 7 bases between the germline ends. The CDR3 has 15 amino acids. The CDR3 region is CASSVGGNSNQPQHF. In nucleotides, the CDR3 is TGTGCCAGCAGCGTAGGAGGGAATAGCAATCAGCCCCAGCATTTT. Combining the CDR3 with reference TRBV9 and TRBJ1-5 gives the whole variable domain DSGVTQTPKHLITATGQRVTLRCSPRSGDLSVYWYQQSLDQGLQFLIQYYNGEERAKGNILERFSAQQFPDLHSELNLSSLELGDSALYFCASSVGGNSNQPQHFGDGTRLSIL.

The CDR3 sequence is CASRMEYMNTEAFF. The CDR3 DNA sequence: TGTGCCAGCCGCATGGAGTACATGAACACTGAAGCTTTCTTT. This rearrangement joins TRBV6-6 to TRBJ1-1; D uncertain. Trimming cost V 8 bases and J 0 bases, with 13 bases left between them. The germline V gene encodes CDR1 MNHNY and CDR2 SVGAGI (reference sequence). This CDR3 is built from 14 residues.

The CDR3 here is CASGRWGYEQYF. As DNA, the CDR3 is TGTGCCAGCGGGCGGTGGGGGTACGAGCAGTACTTC. This chain links TRBV7-9 with TRBJ2-7; D is perhaps TRBD1 or TRBD2 (5 bases each). This CDR3 contains 12 residues. Trimming took off 8 bases at V and 4 bases at J, with 12 bases between the two ends. The germline V gene has CDR1 SEHNR and CDR2 FQNEAQ (reference sequence).

The gene calls are TRBV24-1 and TRBJ2-7; perhaps D is TRBD1 or TRBD2 (5 bases each). Per germline, CDR1 KGHDR and CDR2 SFDVKD. V gave up 4 bases and J gave up 7 bases, with 19 bases separating them. This CDR3 contains 15 residues. The CDR3 reads CATSEYTGRDEEQYF. The CDR3 nucleotides read TGTGCCACCAGTGAATACACGGGACGGGACGAGGAGCAGTACTTC.

The V gene is TRBV28, the J gene TRBJ2-1, with TRBD2 matching over 13 bases. The V gene end was trimmed by 4 bases and the J gene end by 15 bases; junction bases not matched to a gene: 9. The V gene's germline CDR1 is MDHEN and CDR2 SYDVKM. This CDR3 region has 14 residues. The CDR3 spells CASSSGLAGWGGFF. As DNA, the CDR3 is TGTGCCAGCAGTTCGGGACTAGCGGGATGGGGAGGGTTCTTC.

The chain employs TRBV24-1 and TRBJ2-2, with 9 bases matching TRBD1. CDR1 and CDR2 from the germline V gene are KGHDR and SFDVKD. V lost 4 bases and J lost 1; bases outside the gene matches: 6. The CDR3 is made up of 17 amino acids. The DNA for the CDR3 is TGTGCCACCAGTGACCCGACAGGGGGAGAGAACACCGGGGAGCTGTTTTTT. Translated: CATSDPTGGENTGELFF.

This chain links TRBV6-2 or TRBV6-3 with TRBJ2-3; 7 bases align to TRBD2. The ends lost 1 base at V and 4 bases at J; junction bases unmatched: 11. Per germline, CDR1 MNHEY and CDR2 SVGEGT. CDR3 length equals 17 residues. CDR3 bases: TGTGCCAGCAGTTACTACCTACGGCGGGAGCAAGCAGATACGCAGTATTTT. Protein sequence: CASSYYLRREQADTQYF.

V and J are TRBV9 and TRBJ2-2; D is undetermined. CDR1 is SGDLS and CDR2 is YYNGEE in the germline V gene. Trimming stripped 0 bases from V and 4 bases from J, with 10 bases between. CDR3 size: 15 residues. The CDR3 loop reads CASSVASSSTGELFF. The CDR3 DNA is TGTGCCAGCAGCGTAGCTTCCTCTTCCACCGGGGAGCTGTTTTTT.